A single sample gave rise to the 3 T cell receptor beta chains below, sequenced in a study of T-cell memory formation after mild COVID-19. Using its own MiXCR run on the 5' RACE reads, TCRdb lists one record per CDR3 protein. Of tens of thousands of distinct CDR3 sequences in the sample, approximately 21% were seen once. Sequencing was carried out using PBMCs or a T cell subset sorted from them (not recorded which). These receptors all stem from an adult who had mild COVID-19 (a few samples of this study predate the infection). Cell type and time point are not known.

In this sample, this clonotype turned up many times. The chain employs TRBV5-1 and TRBJ2-1; the match to TRBD1 covers 10 bases. In germline, CDR1 is SGHRS, CDR2 YFSETQ. This CDR3 contains 14 residues. V lost 4 bases, J lost 10 bases, and 8 bases stayed unmatched. CDR3 coding DNA: TGCGCCAGCAGCCAGGACAGGGGGGCGATCGAGCAGTTCTTC. Translation gives CASSQDRGAIEQFF. The whole variable domain, filled in from reference TRBV5-1 and TRBJ2-1, reads KAGVTQTPRYLIKTRGQQVTLSCSPISGHRSVSWYQQTPGQGLQFLFEYFSETQRNKGNFPGRFSGRQFSNSRSEMNVSTLELGDSALYLCASSQDRGAIEQFFGPGTRLTVL.

At least ten counts were recorded for this clonotype. The chain combines TRBV19 with TRBJ1-2, with 9 bases lining up with TRBD1. V dropped 7 bases and J dropped 7; count of bases not matched to a gene: 10. The CDR3 is made up of 14 amino acids. The germline CDR1 and CDR2 sequences are LNHDA and SQIVND (reference sequence). This CDR3 is CASNTQGARSGYTF. CDR3 DNA: TGTGCCAGTAACACACAGGGGGCGCGGAGTGGCTACACCTTC.

This chain links TRBV12-3 or TRBV12-4 with TRBJ2-2; 8 bases line up with TRBD1. J gave up 6 bases and V 6 bases, and 6 bases lay outside the gene matches. CDR3 length: 14 amino acids. In DNA form, the CDR3 reads TGTGCCAGCAGCCCGGACAGGGTGGCCGGGGAGCTGTTTTTT. It translates to CASSPDRVAGELFF.